These 18 T cell receptor beta chains were sequenced from one sample in a study of T cell repertoires in cytomegalovirus infection. TCRdb fed the reads into MiXCR, producing one record per CDR3 protein. This table holds about half a million distinct CDR3 sequences, 30% to 40% found once. Their target antigens are unknown. Specimen: cultured PBMCs, collected from culture after CMV antigen stimulation. Every receptor here comes from a human donor in good health (CMV status not recorded). Some clones in this sample may be carry-over from other donors' samples.

This clonotype came up a few times. This chain connects TRBV6-2 or TRBV6-3 to TRBJ2-1; D might be TRBD2 (5 bases). The CDR3 has 15 amino acids. Germline CDR1 reads MNHEY; CDR2 reads SVGEGT. Trimming stripped 2 bases from V and 6 bases from J, with 14 bases between. The CDR3 nucleotides read TGTGCCAGCAGTTACCCCTCGACGGGAAGCAATGAGCAGTTCTTC. Translation: CASSYPSTGSNEQFF.

This clonotype was counted only a few times. The chain recombines TRBV10-3 with TRBJ2-5; D gene uncertain. Trimming removed 3 bases at V and 1 base at J, with 6 bases between. This CDR3 is 13 amino acids long. Germline CDR1 and CDR2: ENHRY and SYGVKD. The CDR3 DNA reads TGTGCCATCAGTGAACAGCCCCAAGAGACCCAGTACTTC. It translates to CAISEQPQETQYF.

The J gene is TRBJ2-3, the V gene TRBV27, with D possibly called TRBD1 or TRBD2 (8 bases each). CDR1 is MNHEY and CDR2 is SMNVEV in the germline V gene (reference sequence). The V end was cut by 7 bases, the J end by 2 bases, with 25 bases between. The CDR3 is 18 residues long. The CDR3 region is CASIPASGQTGDTDTQYF. The CDR3 DNA sequence: TGTGCCAGCATCCCTGCTAGCGGGCAGACAGGGGACACAGATACGCAGTATTTT.

V gene TRBV12-3 or TRBV12-4 combines with J gene TRBJ2-5, with TRBD2 matching over 8 bases. The CDR3 is 16 amino acids. The V segment lost 3 bases and the J segment 4 bases; nucleotides outside the gene matches: 10. In DNA form, the CDR3 reads TGTGCCAGCAGTTTGGGAGGAGCGGGAGTACTAGAGACCCAGTACTTC. Translation: CASSLGGAGVLETQYF.

The rearrangement links TRBV28 to TRBJ1-2; 8 bases line up with TRBD1. Germline loops: CDR1 MDHEN, CDR2 SYDVKM. CDR3 length equals 13 residues. V dropped 6 bases and J dropped 4; count of bases not matched to a gene: 4. CDR3 amino acids: CASRDRAGYGYTF. The CDR3 DNA reads as TGTGCCAGCAGGGACAGGGCTGGCTATGGCTACACCTTC.

This clonotype was seen a handful of times. The chain is built from TRBV6-5 and TRBJ2-1; 10 nucleotides line up with TRBD2. With V trimmed by 0 bases and J by 9 bases, 26 bases remained unmatched. From germline, CDR1 is MNHEY and CDR2 SVGAGI. The CDR3 totals 22 residues. CDR3: CASSYSKRGQGSTSGPYVEQFF. The CDR3 DNA is TGTGCCAGCAGTTACTCGAAAAGAGGACAGGGTTCGACTAGCGGGCCGTATGTTGAGCAGTTCTTC.

The genes are TRBV7-9 and TRBJ2-3, with D maybe TRBD2 (5 bases). Germline assignment: CDR1 SEHNR and CDR2 FQNEAQ (reference sequence). V lost 3 bases and J 5 bases, leaving 9 bases between the germline ends. This CDR3 has 13 residues. The CDR3 region is CASSLGDLDTQYF. CDR3 in DNA: TGTGCCAGCAGCTTGGGAGACCTAGATACGCAGTATTTT.

This sequence joins TRBV20-1 and TRBJ1-5; 8 nucleotides align to TRBD1. V trimming: 5 bases; J trimming: 2 bases; junction bases outside the gene matches: 8. The CDR3 is made up of 15 amino acids. Germline V gives CDR1 DFQATT, CDR2 SNEGSKA (reference sequence). The CDR3 reads CSARDRGPRNQPQHF. The CDR3 nucleotides are TGCAGTGCTCGCGACAGGGGACCGCGCAATCAGCCCCAGCATTTT.

The V and J genes are TRBV6-2 or TRBV6-3 and TRBJ1-3; unclear D gene. Germline V gene data show CDR1 as MNHEY and CDR2 as SVGEGT. This CDR3 spans 17 amino acids. V was clipped by 0 bases and J by 1 base, with 13 bases between them. The CDR3 region has the DNA TGTGCCAGCAGTTACTCCGGGGTAGCAAGATCTGGAAACACCATATATTTT. It is translated as CASSYSGVARSGNTIYF.

CDR3 sequence (DNA): TGTGCCACCAGTGATTTTGTGGGAGGGCCCGAAAATGAGCAGTTCTTC. Protein product: CATSDFVGGPENEQFF. The chain joins TRBV24-1 to TRBJ2-1; 7 bases fit TRBD2. The CDR3 has 16 residues. Germline V gene data show CDR1 as KGHDR and CDR2 as SFDVKD. Losses at the gene ends were 1 base for V and 7 bases for J; bases not matched to a gene: 9.

In this sample, this clonotype turned up a few times. The chain is built from TRBV28 and TRBJ1-4; D not resolved. With 5 bases removed from V and 5 bases from J, the gap between germline ends came to 21 bases. CDR3 length: 17 residues. CDR1 is MDHEN and CDR2 is SYDVKM in the germline V gene. The CDR3 sequence: CASSPFGRSKTNEKLFF. For the CDR3, the DNA is TGTGCCAGCAGTCCGTTTGGACGGTCAAAAACGAATGAAAAACTGTTTTTT.

This CDR3 is CASSEDRGSYYEQYF. In nucleotides, the CDR3 is TGTGCCAGCAGCGAAGACAGGGGGTCTTATTACGAGCAGTACTTC. The chain combines TRBV7-2 with TRBJ2-7; 9 bases are a match to TRBD1. The CDR3 length is 15 residues. Germline-derived CDR1 and CDR2 are SGHTA and FQGNSA. Trimming cost V 5 bases and J 4 bases; bases outside gene matches: 9.

This clonotype has a handful of counts. The CDR3 loop reads CASSSFGTEAFF. CDR3 sequence (DNA): TGTGCCAGCAGCTCTTTCGGAACTGAAGCTTTCTTT. The chain employs TRBV7-2 and TRBJ1-1; the D is unclear. CDR3 length: 12 amino acids. Germline V gene sequence: CDR1 SGHTA, CDR2 FQGNSA. The V end lost 4 bases, the J end lost 5 bases, and 8 bases lay between the germline ends. The full variable domain, completed using reference TRBV7-2 and TRBJ1-1, is GAGVSQSPSNKVTEKGKDVELRCDPISGHTALYWYRQSLGQGLEFLIYFQGNSAPDKSGLPSDRFSAERTGGSVSTLTIQRTQQEDSAVYLCASSSFGTEAFFGQGTRLTVV.

This clonotype was seen a few times. The CDR3 spells CASSLPRAGVNTGELFF. The CDR3 DNA follows: TGTGCCAGCAGCCTACCCCGGGCGGGGGTTAACACCGGGGAGCTGTTTTTT. V gene TRBV7-3 combines with J gene TRBJ2-2; 7 bases align to TRBD2. The CDR3 consists of 17 residues. V trimming: 5 bases; J trimming: 2 bases; junction bases outside the gene matches: 11. Germline-derived CDR1 and CDR2 are SGHTA and FQGTGA.

The chain links TRBV7-2 to TRBJ2-7, with 8 bases lining up with TRBD2. The CDR3 loop spans 17 amino acids. The germline gives CDR1 SGHTA, CDR2 FQGNSA. V lost 4 bases, J lost 3 bases, and 14 bases stayed unmatched. CDR3 in amino acids: CASSSLASGSYLYEQYF. The DNA for the CDR3 is TGTGCCAGCAGCTCCCTAGCGAGCGGGAGTTACCTCTACGAGCAGTACTTC.

V and J are TRBV6-1 and TRBJ2-5; a weak D match, TRBD2 (6 bases). The CDR3 extends over 14 amino acids. V was trimmed by 7 bases and J by 1 base, leaving 13 bases between them. Germline CDR1 and CDR2: MNHNS and SASEGT. CDR3 DNA sequence: TGTGCCAGCAAACCGGGACTTGTCCAAGAGACCCAGTACTTC. Protein product: CASKPGLVQETQYF.

This chain links TRBV27 with TRBJ2-7; D ambiguous. Trimming left V 2 bases short and J 3 bases short, with 14 bases between. This CDR3 has 15 amino acids. CDR1 and CDR2 from the germline V gene are MNHEY and SMNVEV (reference sequence). CDR3 sequence reads: CASSLMAGLLYEQYF. The CDR3 coding sequence is TGTGCCAGCAGTTTAATGGCAGGTCTCCTCTACGAGCAGTACTTC.

The rearrangement links TRBV6-2 or TRBV6-3 to TRBJ2-1; D uncertain. The ends were cut back, 4 bases at V and 4 bases at J, with 14 bases in the middle. CDR1 and CDR2 (germline): MNHEY, SVGEGT. The CDR3 is 15 residues long. The CDR3 spells CASSLVFAGYNEQFF. DNA of the CDR3: TGTGCCAGCAGTTTAGTGTTCGCAGGTTACAATGAGCAGTTCTTC.